This TCR beta chain was captured by sequencing in a study of cytotoxic CD8 clonotypes in ibrutinib-treated CLL. V lost 6 bases to trimming and J lost 0 bases; unmatched junction nucleotides: 12. The CDR3 extends over 18 amino acids. The V gene's germline CDR1 is MNHEY and CDR2 SMNVEV (reference sequence). Clones were read by immunoSEQ multiplex PCR, and TCRdb kept only the in-frame ones, dropping some. Of 15,000 or so clones in the sample, 64% were seen once. This TCR came from a human donor with chronic lymphocytic leukemia. Here the sequenced sample was PBMCs, taken before ibrutinib treatment. The chain uses TRBV27 and TRBJ1-5; 9 bases are a match to TRBD1. The CDR3 DNA reads TGTGCCAGCAGACGATGGGGACAGGGCCTTTATAGCAATCAGCCCCAGCATTTT. Residues: CASRRWGQGLYSNQPQHF.